A selection of T cell receptor beta chains follows, all from one sample in a study of blood T cell repertoires in COVID-19. Libraries were prepared by immunoSEQ multiplex PCR; TCRdb keeps only in-frame clonotypes and omits some of them. The table includes about 380,000 clones, 88% detected once. Sequencing used PBMCs or T cells enriched from blood (not recorded which). These receptor sequences come from a woman aged 18-29 years who had recovered from COVID-19. The conserved cysteine and the conserved F or W are not part of the CDR3 here.

J gene,V gene,CDR3 protein
TRBJ2-2,TRBV18,ASSLTNRDITGELF
TRBJ1-1,TRBV7-2,ASSTGTGTALGSEAF
TRBJ1-6,TRBV7-9,ASSFMRDFISVNSPLH
TRBJ1-1,TRBV7-2,ASSLGPGQRNTEAF
TRBJ2-7,TRBV9,ASSPRDKGSYEQY
TRBJ1-2,TRBV19,ASSIGDRSIHGYT
TRBJ2-7,TRBV3-1/TRBV3-2,ASSPTGLSGEQY
TRBJ1-1,TRBV29-1,SVEGQITTEAF
TRBJ1-5,TRBV19,ASSTRSGQYSNQPQH
TRBJ2-1,TRBV7-2,ASSLRALAGALTYNEQF
TRBJ2-7,TRBV7-2,ASSPLQGHEQY
TRBJ2-3,TRBV10-2,ASSQPTNTQY
TRBJ2-5,TRBV9,ASSPLAGSETQY
TRBJ2-5,TRBV11-3,ASSLQGFQETQY
TRBJ2-1,TRBV18,ASSPQSGTSGANNEQF
TRBJ1-5,TRBV5-3,ARSYRVFSNQPQH
TRBJ1-5,TRBV7-6,ASSSVGDRNQPQH
TRBJ1-1,TRBV5-1,ASSLILRDSRRLDSDTEAF
TRBJ1-2,TRBV7-3,ASSEGQGAGYT
TRBJ1-1,TRBV13,ASSLGSSEAF
TRBJ1-3,TRBV7-8,ASSLQMGQPVSGNTIY
TRBJ1-4,TRBV29-1,SVRTGTNEKLF
TRBJ1-2,TRBV4-1,ASSQTGGATYGYT
TRBJ2-1,TRBV6-5,ASSSVWGPNEQF
TRBJ1-2,TRBV19,ASSLGQGAFYGYT
TRBJ1-3,TRBV6-2/TRBV6-3,ASSYSELSGNTIY
TRBJ1-2,TRBV29-1,SVVGQEPGYGYT
TRBJ1-1,TRBV6-6,ASSSRDMNTEAF
TRBJ2-7,TRBV7-8,ASSLGGYAYEQY
TRBJ1-2,TRBV5-4,ASSPRWTGGGGYT
TRBJ2-2,TRBV4-2,ASSQVSGGAFAGELF
TRBJ2-7,TRBV6-6,ASTLAGGVSSYEQY
TRBJ2-1,TRBV5-4,ATNYPPNEQF
TRBJ1-4,TRBV7-9,ASSFWTGGQEKLF
TRBJ2-1,TRBV7-2,ASTRQGLDNEQF
TRBJ1-2,TRBV5-8,ASSLEGGSWNGYT
TRBJ1-4,TRBV4-1,ASSQDRGGNEKLF
TRBJ1-2,TRBV10-3,AISDVDSGANYGYT
TRBJ1-6,TRBV5-5,ASSSPTTGSSYNSPLH
TRBJ1-1,TRBV5-1,ASSPGVAGRTEAF
TRBJ2-1,TRBV7-9,ASSSAEETGSFEQF
TRBJ1-1,TRBV4-2,ASSQDRGTVAF
TRBJ2-5,TRBV9,ASSSWAGGETQY
TRBJ2-3,TRBV27,ASSSSAGGPKDTQY
TRBJ2-1,TRBV7-9,ASSMESGTYYNEQF
TRBJ1-1,TRBV3-1/TRBV3-2,ASSQGDRGRNTEAF
TRBJ2-1,TRBV7-9,ASSLRDSPAHEQF
TRBJ1-1,TRBV14,ASSRGIGTEAF
TRBJ2-3,TRBV7-9,ASSAGSTDTQY
TRBJ2-7,TRBV9,ASSVGGGDYEQY
TRBJ1-2,TRBV18,ASSPSDTRGYT
TRBJ2-2,TRBV6-5,ASQDSNLWTGELF
TRBJ2-5,TRBV5-1,ASSLGLAGEETQY
TRBJ2-7,TRBV9,ASSVAGGAVDEQY
TRBJ1-5,TRBV5-1,ASSWMGEGNQPQH
TRBJ1-1,TRBV6-5,ASSEGGRAEAF
TRBJ1-4,TRBV5-1,ASSSGLADEKLF
TRBJ2-7,TRBV7-9,ASTLYLYEQY
TRBJ1-2,TRBV14,ASSQGGSYGYT
TRBJ1-2,TRBV23-1,ASSQSRGYLYGYT